Listed below are T cell receptor beta chains from one sample, sequenced in a study of T-cell memory formation after mild COVID-19. TCRdb redid the calling of the 5' RACE reads with MiXCR, one entry per CDR3 protein. Here the sample spans 200,000 to 250,000 distinct CDR3 sequences, 16% being singletons. The sequenced sample was PBMCs or a T cell subset sorted from them (not recorded which). All receptors come from a man between 18 and 35 years old who had mild COVID-19 (a few samples of this study predate the infection). Cell type and time point are not known. The CDR3 runs from the conserved cysteine through the conserved F or W. Fields, in order: J gene, clone size, V gene, D gene, CDR3 protein, CDR3 DNA. D genes are given only for firm matches. Size is stated for part of the rows, as once, few or many counts, or as a class when the clone is expanded.

j_gene: TRBJ2-2; abundance: many; v_gene: TRBV27; d_gene: NA; CDR3aa: CASSTNGPNTGELFF; CDR3nt: TGTGCCAGCAGTACCAATGGGCCGAACACCGGGGAGCTGTTTTTT
j_gene: TRBJ2-1; abundance: few; v_gene: TRBV7-2; d_gene: NA; CDR3aa: CASSLGVGRNEQFF; CDR3nt: TGTGCCAGCAGCTTGGGGGTTGGAAGAAATGAGCAGTTCTTC
j_gene: TRBJ2-6; abundance: NA; v_gene: TRBV7-2; d_gene: TRBD2; CDR3aa: CASSLIAGGSGANVLTF; CDR3nt: TGTGCCAGCAGCTTAATTGCGGGGGGCTCTGGGGCCAACGTCCTGACTTTC
j_gene: TRBJ2-2; abundance: few; v_gene: TRBV10-3; d_gene: NA; CDR3aa: CAISEFEGPADTGELFF; CDR3nt: TGTGCCATCAGTGAGTTCGAGGGACCCGCGGACACCGGGGAGCTGTTTTTT
j_gene: TRBJ2-2; abundance: many; v_gene: TRBV3-1; d_gene: NA; CDR3aa: CASSQLSRELFF; CDR3nt: TGTGCCAGCAGCCAACTCAGTAGGGAGCTGTTTTTT
j_gene: TRBJ1-6; abundance: NA; v_gene: TRBV2; d_gene: NA; CDR3aa: CASGVPPVSPLHF; CDR3nt: TGTGCCAGCGGGGTCCCACCAGTTTCACCCCTCCACTTT
j_gene: TRBJ1-1; abundance: NA; v_gene: TRBV2; d_gene: TRBD1; CDR3aa: CASSPDRESTQAFF; CDR3nt: TGTGCCAGCAGCCCCGACAGGGAATCCACCCAAGCTTTCTTT
j_gene: TRBJ2-1; abundance: few; v_gene: TRBV7-2; d_gene: TRBD2; CDR3aa: CASSQTSGGPSSYNEQFF; CDR3nt: TGTGCCAGCAGCCAGACTAGCGGGGGGCCAAGCTCCTACAATGAGCAGTTCTTC
j_gene: TRBJ2-3; abundance: NA; v_gene: TRBV7-3; d_gene: TRBD1; CDR3aa: CASSPGTGGSDTQYF; CDR3nt: TGTGCCAGCAGCCCGGGGACAGGGGGTTCTGATACGCAGTATTTT
j_gene: TRBJ2-1; abundance: once; v_gene: TRBV20-1; d_gene: TRBD2; CDR3aa: CSAPGLAGGFPSNEQFF; CDR3nt: TGCAGTGCTCCCGGACTAGCGGGGGGATTCCCGTCCAATGAGCAGTTCTTC
j_gene: TRBJ2-7; abundance: NA; v_gene: TRBV7-2; d_gene: TRBD2; CDR3aa: CASSPRGVLQYF; CDR3nt: TGTGCCAGCAGCCCCCGGGGGGTTCTGCAGTACTTC
j_gene: TRBJ1-5; abundance: many; v_gene: TRBV5-6; d_gene: NA; CDR3aa: CASSSQTVPNQPQHF; CDR3nt: TGTGCCAGCAGCTCTCAGACAGTACCCAATCAGCCCCAGCATTTT
j_gene: TRBJ2-2; abundance: many; v_gene: TRBV20-1; d_gene: TRBD2; CDR3aa: CSARGLAGNTGELFF; CDR3nt: TGCAGTGCTAGGGGACTAGCGGGGAATACCGGGGAGCTGTTTTTT
j_gene: TRBJ1-4; abundance: few; v_gene: TRBV5-1; d_gene: NA; CDR3aa: CASSLALGGGSEKLFF; CDR3nt: TGCGCCAGCAGCTTGGCCCTGGGGGGCGGAAGTGAAAAACTGTTTTTT
j_gene: TRBJ1-1; abundance: many; v_gene: TRBV5-4; d_gene: NA; CDR3aa: CASSLAPTVLNPEAFF; CDR3nt: TGTGCCAGCAGCTTGGCTCCCACAGTTCTTAATCCTGAAGCTTTCTTT
j_gene: TRBJ2-2; abundance: NA; v_gene: TRBV6-2/TRBV6-3; d_gene: TRBD1; CDR3aa: CASRGARTGGIYRTGELFF; CDR3nt: TGTGCCAGCAGGGGGGCTCGGACAGGGGGCATCTATAGAACCGGGGAGCTGTTTTTT
j_gene: TRBJ1-2; abundance: few; v_gene: TRBV7-2; d_gene: TRBD1; CDR3aa: CASSPTGPIYGYTF; CDR3nt: TGTGCCAGCAGCCCGACAGGGCCCATCTATGGCTACACCTTC
j_gene: TRBJ2-3; abundance: NA; v_gene: TRBV2; d_gene: NA; CDR3aa: CASSEHQGSTDTQYF; CDR3nt: TGTGCCAGCAGTGAACATCAGGGGAGCACAGATACGCAGTATTTT
j_gene: TRBJ1-4; abundance: few; v_gene: TRBV6-5; d_gene: NA; CDR3aa: CASSSGVRNEKLFF; CDR3nt: TGTGCCAGCAGTTCAGGCGTCAGGAATGAAAAACTGTTTTTT
j_gene: TRBJ1-4; abundance: few; v_gene: TRBV20-1; d_gene: TRBD1; CDR3aa: CSASPPGGGNEKLFF; CDR3nt: TGCAGTGCTAGTCCCCCAGGGGGGGGTAATGAAAAACTGTTTTTT
j_gene: TRBJ1-4; abundance: NA; v_gene: TRBV20-1; d_gene: NA; CDR3aa: CSARLPGSTREKLFF; CDR3nt: TGCAGTGCTAGGTTGCCAGGATCTACGAGGGAAAAACTGTTTTTT
j_gene: TRBJ2-3; abundance: many; v_gene: TRBV6-5; d_gene: NA; CDR3aa: CASNHREGDTQYF; CDR3nt: TGTGCCAGCAACCACAGGGAAGGAGATACGCAGTATTTT
j_gene: TRBJ1-1; abundance: NA; v_gene: TRBV6-6; d_gene: NA; CDR3aa: CASSYGGVTEAFF; CDR3nt: TGTGCCAGCAGTTACGGCGGAGTCACTGAAGCTTTCTTT
j_gene: TRBJ1-1; abundance: few; v_gene: TRBV20-1; d_gene: NA; CDR3aa: CSAQYPSTGEAFF; CDR3nt: TGCAGTGCTCAATACCCTTCGACTGGAGAAGCTTTCTTT
j_gene: TRBJ1-1; abundance: few; v_gene: TRBV5-4; d_gene: NA; CDR3aa: CASSLDMDTEAFF; CDR3nt: TGTGCCAGCAGCTTGGACATGGACACTGAAGCTTTCTTT
j_gene: TRBJ1-2; abundance: NA; v_gene: TRBV7-2; d_gene: TRBD1; CDR3aa: CASSLDRGAGYGYTF; CDR3nt: TGTGCCAGCAGCTTAGACAGGGGCGCCGGCTATGGCTACACCTTC
j_gene: TRBJ2-1; abundance: few; v_gene: TRBV7-2; d_gene: TRBD2; CDR3aa: CASLLSGAYNEQFF; CDR3nt: TGTGCCAGCCTTCTGAGCGGGGCATACAATGAGCAGTTCTTC
j_gene: TRBJ2-2; abundance: NA; v_gene: TRBV18; d_gene: NA; CDR3aa: CASSPGPPLTGELFF; CDR3nt: TGTGCCAGCTCACCTGGGCCGCCGTTGACCGGGGAGCTGTTTTTT
j_gene: TRBJ1-4; abundance: NA; v_gene: TRBV5-1; d_gene: NA; CDR3aa: CASSPGRANEKLFF; CDR3nt: TGCGCCAGCAGCCCCGGCAGAGCTAATGAAAAACTGTTTTTT
j_gene: TRBJ2-3; abundance: NA; v_gene: TRBV7-7; d_gene: NA; CDR3aa: CASSLKGSGTDTQYF; CDR3nt: TGTGCTAGCAGCTTAAAGGGGTCTGGCACAGATACGCAGTATTTT
j_gene: TRBJ1-6; abundance: few; v_gene: TRBV5-1; d_gene: NA; CDR3aa: CASSTGTLGSPLHF; CDR3nt: TGCGCCAGCAGCACCGGGACTTTGGGTTCACCCCTCCACTTT
j_gene: TRBJ2-5; abundance: NA; v_gene: TRBV11-2; d_gene: NA; CDR3aa: CASSSGTAKETQYF; CDR3nt: TGTGCCAGCAGCTCCGGGACGGCCAAAGAGACCCAGTACTTC
j_gene: TRBJ1-4; abundance: NA; v_gene: TRBV20-1; d_gene: TRBD1; CDR3aa: CSAEGQGYGKLFF; CDR3nt: TGCAGTGCGGAGGGACAGGGGTATGGAAAACTGTTTTTT
j_gene: TRBJ1-5; abundance: few; v_gene: TRBV12-3/TRBV12-4; d_gene: NA; CDR3aa: CASSLAAGRIVNQPQHF; CDR3nt: TGTGCCAGCAGTTTGGCGGCCGGGCGGATAGTCAATCAGCCCCAGCATTTT
j_gene: TRBJ2-1; abundance: NA; v_gene: TRBV11-3; d_gene: NA; CDR3aa: CASSPGAGTYNEQFF; CDR3nt: TGTGCCAGTTCTCCGGGGGCCGGCACCTACAATGAGCAGTTCTTC
j_gene: TRBJ1-2; abundance: NA; v_gene: TRBV29-1; d_gene: TRBD1; CDR3aa: CSAQGALGGYTF; CDR3nt: TGCAGCGCACAGGGGGCGCTTGGTGGCTACACCTTC
j_gene: TRBJ2-5; abundance: many; v_gene: TRBV5-1; d_gene: NA; CDR3aa: CASSWSYWETQYF; CDR3nt: TGCGCCAGCAGCTGGTCCTACTGGGAGACCCAGTACTTC
j_gene: TRBJ1-1; abundance: few; v_gene: TRBV18; d_gene: TRBD1; CDR3aa: CASSRDRYTEAFF; CDR3nt: TGTGCCAGCTCAAGGGACAGGTATACGGAAGCTTTCTTT
j_gene: TRBJ2-5; abundance: many; v_gene: TRBV28; d_gene: TRBD2; CDR3aa: CASRASGGSQETQYF; CDR3nt: TGTGCCAGCAGGGCTAGCGGGGGCTCCCAAGAGACCCAGTACTTC